The 12 T cell receptor beta chains reported below all come from one sample, sequenced in a study of cytomegalovirus exposure and HLA in healthy donors. PCR involved 60 Vbeta and 13 Jbeta primers. The method was immunoSEQ multiplex PCR; TCRdb's version includes in-frame clones alone and lacks a portion of them. Among approximately 160,000 clones, around four fifths were seen once, and the ten largest hold roughly 13%. Material for sequencing was PBMCs. Receptors were obtained from a woman between 45 and 65 years old in good health and CMV-seropositive.

The rearrangement joins TRBV6-1 to TRBJ1-1; unclear D gene. Trimming pared 4 bases from V and 7 bases from J, leaving 10 bases between. The CDR3 is made up of 12 amino acids. Germline V lookup: CDR1 MNHNS, CDR2 SASEGT. The CDR3, as DNA: TGTGCCAGCAGTGTCCCCCCTATTGAAGCTTTCTTT. Translation: CASSVPPIEAFF.

The CDR3, as DNA: TGTGCCAGCAGTTACCGTGGACAGGGCGGCGGCTACACCTTC. Residues: CASSYRGQGGGYTF. V usage is TRBV6-5 and J usage is TRBJ1-2; 8 bases are a match to TRBD1. V lost 2 bases and J lost 8; bases outside the gene matches: 7. This CDR3 is 14 amino acids long. Germline V gives CDR1 MNHEY, CDR2 SVGAGI.

V is TRBV5-6 and J is TRBJ2-7, with 7 positions matching TRBD1. This CDR3 contains 14 residues. Trimming cost V 2 bases and J 3 bases; bases outside gene matches: 5. CDR1 SGHDT and CDR2 YYEEEE come from the germline V gene. DNA of the CDR3: TGTGCCAGCAGCTTTGGTGCAGGGGGCTACGAGCAGTACTTC. This gives the protein CASSFGAGGYEQYF.

V gene TRBV7-3 combines with J gene TRBJ2-1; D possibly corresponds to TRBD2 (5 bases). With 3 bases removed from V and 1 base from J, the gap between germline ends came to 10 bases. There are 15 residues in the CDR3. Germline values: CDR1 SGHTA, CDR2 FQGTGA. The CDR3 coding sequence is TGTGCCAGCAGCTTCCCGGGGAAGTCCTACAATGAGCAGTTCTTC. It encodes CASSFPGKSYNEQFF.

Only a few counts were recorded for this clone. The chain links TRBV9 to TRBJ1-1; TRBD1 is a possible D gene (6 bases). Trimming left V 0 bases short and J 0 bases short, with 18 bases between. Germline CDR1 reads SGDLS; CDR2 reads YYNGEE. This CDR3 is 18 amino acids long. In nucleotides, the CDR3 is TGTGCCAGCAGCGTAGGGGGTGGGTCAGGGGTCGTGAACACTGAAGCTTTCTTT. Translating it yields CASSVGGGSGVVNTEAFF.

The rearrangement links TRBV7-6 to TRBJ2-7; 12 bases agree with TRBD2. This CDR3 contains 16 residues. Trimming removed 1 base from V and 3 bases from J; junction bases left unmatched: 4. The germline CDR1 and CDR2 sequences are SGHVS and FNYEAQ. CDR3 sequence (DNA): TGTGCCAGCAGCTTAGGGACTAGCGGGGACCTCTACGAGCAGTACTTC. Translating gives CASSLGTSGDLYEQYF.

The V call is TRBV5-6, the J call TRBJ2-5, with 7 positions matching TRBD1. There are 16 residues in the CDR3. V was clipped by 0 bases and J by 0 bases; unmatched bases: 5. CDR1 SGHDT and CDR2 YYEEEE come from the germline V gene. This chain's CDR3 is CASSLVTGTYQETQYF. The CDR3 coding sequence is TGTGCCAGCAGCTTGGTGACAGGGACGTACCAAGAGACCCAGTACTTC.

This chain links TRBV15 with TRBJ2-7; D is undetermined. Germline CDR1 is LNHNV and CDR2 is YYDKDF (reference sequence). The CDR3 sequence is 13 residues long. V was trimmed by 0 bases and J by 4 bases, leaving 7 bases between them. The CDR3 DNA reads as TGTGCCACCAGCAGAGATCTAGGTTACGAGCAGTACTTC. It encodes CATSRDLGYEQYF.

The V call is TRBV30, the J call TRBJ1-3; D remains unclear. The length of the CDR3 is 13 residues. Germline V lookup: CDR1 GTSNPN, CDR2 SVGIG (reference sequence). V gave up 4 bases and J gave up 7 bases, with 14 bases separating them. The CDR3 DNA follows: TGTGCCTGGACCCTAGAAGGAAGGAACACCATATATTTT. As protein: CAWTLEGRNTIYF.

This chain joins TRBV5-4 and TRBJ1-6; D not certain. Germline V gives CDR1 SGHNT, CDR2 YYREEE (reference sequence). Trimming took 4 bases from V and 9 from J, leaving 11 bases between them. The CDR3 consists of 13 residues. This CDR3 is CASSTPSVSPLHF. The CDR3 DNA follows: TGTGCCAGCAGCACCCCCTCGGTTTCACCCCTCCACTTT.

The chain links TRBV6-1 to TRBJ1-2, with D maybe TRBD1 (6 bases). The germline V gene encodes CDR1 MNHNS and CDR2 SASEGT. The CDR3 runs 15 residues. Trimming removed 3 bases from V and 4 bases from J, with 15 bases in between. CDR3 amino acids: CASSDGTGPRYGYTF. Here the CDR3 DNA reads TGTGCCAGCAGTGACGGCACAGGGCCGCGCTATGGCTACACCTTC.

The chain is built from TRBV6-6 and TRBJ1-5; no firm D call. Germline CDR1 MNHNY, CDR2 SVGAGI (reference sequence). The V end lost 8 bases, the J end lost 11 bases, and 10 bases lay between the germline ends. The CDR3 has 10 amino acids. The CDR3 is CASGLTAQHF. CDR3 bases: TGTGCCAGCGGCCTTACAGCCCAGCATTTT.